Listed here are 30 T cell receptor beta chains from one sample, sequenced in a study of Ad26.COV2.S vaccination and SARS-CoV-2 variants. Produced via immunoSEQ multiplex PCR; TCRdb's table is partial and in-frame only. The sample includes about 680,000 clones, around 89% of them seen just once. Indicated treatment: some 20 received Ad26.COV2.S at low or high dose, single or two shots; roughly five received placebo; per-sample allocation not given. Material that was analyzed had been drawn on day 63 after the first vaccine or placebo injection. Material: peripheral blood, obtained in a trial of Ad26.COV2.S vaccine versus placebo. These receptors originate from a person aged 18-65 years who received the Ad26.COV2.S COVID-19 vaccine or a placebo.

The chain links TRBV6-2 or TRBV6-3 to TRBJ2-7; D is ambiguous. V gave up 3 bases and J gave up 3 bases, with 12 bases separating them. The CDR3 length is 14 residues. In germline, CDR1 is MNHEY, CDR2 SVGEGT. The DNA for the CDR3 is TGTGCCAGCAGTTATAAAGGCAGAATCTACGAGCAGTACTTC. It yields the protein CASSYKGRIYEQYF.

The chain couples TRBV7-8 to TRBJ1-2; D is possibly TRBD1 (5 bases). V lost 1 base and J lost 0, with 9 bases in between. The CDR3 has 15 residues. Germline V gives CDR1 SGHVS, CDR2 FQNEAQ. The CDR3 protein is CASSLVVTANYGYTF. The CDR3 region has the DNA TGTGCCAGCAGCTTAGTTGTGACAGCTAACTATGGCTACACCTTC.

This clone showed up just once. The sample holds other DNA sequences that translate to the same CDR3. The V and J genes are TRBV13 and TRBJ2-7, with D uncertain. V was shortened by 6 bases and J by 7 bases, with 10 bases between the two germline ends. Germline V gene lookup returns CDR1 PRHDT and CDR2 FYEKMQ (reference sequence). The CDR3 is 11 residues long. Written as DNA, the CDR3 is TGTGCCAGCAGTTACCTGGGGGAGCAGTACTTC. This encodes CASSYLGEQYF.

The chain combines TRBV3-1 (or the pseudogene TRBV3-2) with TRBJ2-1; 12 positions agree with TRBD2. From germline, CDR1 is LGHDT and CDR2 YNNKEL (reference sequence). The CDR3 spans 18 residues. Trimming at V came to 2 bases and at J to 1 base, leaving 6 bases not matched to a gene. The DNA of the CDR3 is TGTGCCAGCAGCCAACCAGGACTAGCGGGATCATCCTACAATGAGCAGTTCTTC. This gives the protein CASSQPGLAGSSYNEQFF.

In nucleotides, the CDR3 is TGTGCCAGTAGTAATTGGGGAGGAACTGAAGCTTTCTTT. Its translation: CASSNWGGTEAFF. The chain has TRBV19 and TRBJ1-1; D ambiguous. V lost 4 bases and J 5 bases, leaving 11 bases between the germline ends. The germline gives CDR1 LNHDA, CDR2 SQIVND (reference sequence). This CDR3 is 13 amino acids long.

This chain links TRBV4-1 with TRBJ1-6, with D maybe TRBD1 (5 bases). The V end lost 0 bases, the J end lost 2 bases, and 8 bases lay between the germline ends. In germline, CDR1 is MGHRA, CDR2 YSYEKL. The CDR3 extends over 16 amino acids. As DNA, the CDR3 is TGCGCCAGCAGCCAAGAGGGACTTCCCTATAATTCACCCCTCCACTTT. Residues: CASSQEGLPYNSPLHF.

V gene TRBV15 combines with J gene TRBJ2-7, with TRBD2 matching over 7 bases. After removal of 0 bases from V and 0 bases from J, the junction contained 11 bases not matched to a gene. Germline V lookup: CDR1 LNHNV, CDR2 YYDKDF (reference sequence). The CDR3 is made up of 18 amino acids. The CDR3 loop reads CATSRDPPRDYSSYEQYF. Written as DNA, the CDR3 is TGTGCCACCAGCAGAGATCCTCCCCGGGACTATAGCTCCTACGAGCAGTACTTC.

This clone was seen more than once but under ten times. The V call is TRBV5-1, the J call TRBJ1-6; no firm D call. Deletions cut 0 bases from V and 10 bases from J, with 14 bases between. This CDR3 comprises 15 residues. Per the germline V gene, CDR1 is SGHRS and CDR2 is YFSETQ. CDR3: CASSLGRQDLSPLHF. The CDR3 DNA is TGCGCCAGCAGCTTGGGCAGGCAGGATTTATCACCCCTCCACTTT.

The gene calls are TRBV3-1 (or the pseudogene TRBV3-2) and TRBJ1-1, with D possibly TRBD1 on 5 matching bases. The V end lost 1 base, the J end lost 9 bases, and 12 bases lay between the germline ends. The CDR3 contains 13 residues. CDR1 and CDR2 (germline): LGHDT, YNNKEL (reference sequence). The CDR3, as DNA: TGTGCCAGCAGCCAAGGCCGGGACCAGCAAGCTTTCTTT. Encoded protein: CASSQGRDQQAFF.

V is TRBV3-1 (or the pseudogene TRBV3-2) and J is TRBJ2-3; 10 bases are shared with TRBD1. The CDR3 has 15 residues. In germline, CDR1 is LGHDT, CDR2 YNNKEL (reference sequence). The V gene end was trimmed by 6 bases and the J gene end by 3 bases; junction bases not matched to a gene: 6. The CDR3 here is CASSGGGQGTDTQYF. The CDR3 region has the DNA TGTGCCAGCAGTGGCGGGGGACAGGGGACAGATACGCAGTATTTT.

This chain uses TRBV2 with TRBJ1-1, with D possibly TRBD1 on 5 matching bases. The CDR3 has 14 amino acids. Germline CDR1 SNHLY, CDR2 FYNNEI. Trimming shortened V by 5 bases and J by 0 bases, and 10 bases separated the two germline ends. The CDR3 DNA reads as TGTGCCAGCAGTCAGGGACCCCTGAACACTGAAGCTTTCTTT. Its protein is CASSQGPLNTEAFF.

This chain joins TRBV21-1 and TRBJ1-5. TRBV21-1 is a documented pseudogene. The CDR3 runs to 12 residues. CDR3 protein: CASSMGGQPQHF. As DNA, the CDR3 is TGTGCCAGCAGTATGGGGGGTCAGCCCCAGCATTTT.

The chain uses TRBV7-2 and TRBJ2-7, with D tentatively TRBD1 (6 bases). The germline V gene encodes CDR1 SGHTA and CDR2 FQGNSA. CDR3 length: 13 amino acids. V was trimmed by 1 base and J by 4 bases, leaving 8 bases between them. In DNA, the CDR3 is TGTGCCAGCAGCTTAGATAGGGGGTACGAGCAGTACTTC. As protein: CASSLDRGYEQYF.

The V call is TRBV19, the J call TRBJ1-1; the match to TRBD1 covers 8 bases. There are 14 residues in the CDR3. Germline V lookup: CDR1 LNHDA, CDR2 SQIVND (reference sequence). The J segment lost 3 bases and the V segment lost 2 bases, leaving 2 bases of the junction unmatched. The CDR3 loop reads CASSIQGAHTEAFF. The DNA for the CDR3 is TGTGCCAGTAGTATACAGGGGGCGCACACTGAAGCTTTCTTT.

This clone was seen just once. This sample includes further DNA sequences coding for the same CDR3. The chain's CDR3 is CASSPTGGNQPQHF. The CDR3, as DNA: TGTGCCAGCTCACCTACAGGGGGCAATCAGCCCCAGCATTTT. The chain employs TRBV18 and TRBJ1-5; 7 positions agree with TRBD1. J lost 2 bases, V lost 3 bases, and 1 base had no gene match. CDR1 KGHSH and CDR2 LQKENI come from the germline V gene. The CDR3 loop spans 14 amino acids.

The chain links TRBV3-1 (or the pseudogene TRBV3-2) to TRBJ2-7; tentatively, D is TRBD1 (6 bases). V was clipped by 1 base and J by 1 base, with 8 bases between them. Germline V gene sequence: CDR1 LGHDT, CDR2 YNNKEL (reference sequence). The CDR3 covers 14 residues. CDR3 sequence: CASSQGDTSYEQYF. CDR3 nucleotide sequence: TGTGCCAGCAGCCAAGGGGACACTTCCTACGAGCAGTACTTC.

The chain joins TRBV6-6 to TRBJ2-1; D may correspond to TRBD1 or TRBD2 (5 bases each). The CDR3 consists of 14 residues. V lost 7 bases and J lost 3, with 13 bases in between. Per the germline V gene, CDR1 is MNHNY and CDR2 is SVGAGI (reference sequence). CDR3 sequence (DNA): TGTGCCAGCAAGGGGCTAGCTAACTACAATGAGCAGTTCTTC. Translated: CASKGLANYNEQFF.

This clone was counted a single time. The genes are TRBV7-8 and TRBJ1-2, with D possibly being TRBD1 (5 bases). CDR3 length: 15 amino acids. Germline loops: CDR1 SGHVS, CDR2 FQNEAQ. The V and J ends lost 1 base and 3 bases respectively, with 12 bases between them. CDR3 nucleotides: TGTGCCAGCAGCTTAGTGGGGGTTAGGGACTATGGCTACACCTTC. The encoded protein is CASSLVGVRDYGYTF.

On this clone: The sample contains more than one DNA sequence encoding this CDR3. The J gene is TRBJ2-7, the V gene TRBV3-1 (or the pseudogene TRBV3-2), with 8 bases matching TRBD2. CDR1 and CDR2 (germline): LGHDT, YNNKEL (reference sequence). After removal of 1 base from V and 5 bases from J, the junction contained 4 bases not matched to a gene. This CDR3 has 14 residues. The CDR3 sequence is CASSQVLAGDEQYF. The CDR3 region has the DNA TGTGCCAGCAGCCAAGTTCTAGCGGGTGACGAGCAGTACTTC.

V gene TRBV6-5 combines with J gene TRBJ2-7, with D tentatively TRBD2 (6 bases). Germline V CDR1 and CDR2: MNHEY, SVGAGI. CDR3 length: 11 residues. V dropped 11 bases and J dropped 1 base, with 9 bases sitting between them. CDR3 DNA: TGTGCCGTTCGGGGGTCCTACGAGCAGTACTTC. It codes for CAVRGSYEQYF.

The chain has TRBV18 and TRBJ2-1; 9 bases fit TRBD1. The CDR3 runs 14 residues. CDR1 and CDR2 from the germline V gene are KGHSH and LQKENI. The trim removed 6 bases at V and 7 bases at J, leaving 7 bases unmatched. The DNA of the CDR3 is TGTGCCAGCTCGGCGACAGGGGGAAGAAATGAGCAGTTCTTC. It translates to CASSATGGRNEQFF.

J is TRBJ2-5 and V is TRBV5-1; 8 positions agree with TRBD2. V lost 5 bases and J lost 4; bases outside the gene matches: 7. This CDR3 comprises 14 residues. Germline CDR1 reads SGHRS; CDR2 reads YFSETQ. The CDR3 is CASSFSGGRETQYF. CDR3 DNA: TGCGCCAGCAGTTTCAGCGGGGGACGAGAGACCCAGTACTTC.

This sequence joins TRBV2 and TRBJ1-3; D gene unclear. CDR1 is SNHLY and CDR2 is FYNNEI in the germline V gene. Between the trimmed V and J ends, which lost 1 base and 0 bases, there was a span of 10 bases. The CDR3 has 16 residues. DNA of the CDR3: TGTGCCAGCAGTGAAGAAAGGGCCACCTCTGGAAACACCATATATTTT. Amino acids: CASSEERATSGNTIYF.

In this sample, this clone turned up once. The chain couples TRBV14 to TRBJ1-2; D unclear. Deletions cut 0 bases from V and 8 bases from J, with 13 bases between. The CDR3 sequence is 14 residues long. The germline V gene encodes CDR1 SGHDN and CDR2 FVKESK. The DNA for the CDR3 is TGTGCCAGCAGCCAAGATCTGGGGTCAAAGGGCTACACCTTC. It translates to CASSQDLGSKGYTF.

V usage is TRBV5-6 and J usage is TRBJ1-3; D may be TRBD1 (6 bases). Trimming took 4 bases from V and 0 from J, leaving 11 bases between them. Germline V CDR1 and CDR2: SGHDT, YYEEEE. The CDR3 extends over 15 amino acids. Written as DNA, the CDR3 is TGTGCCAGCAGCAGGACAGCTATCTCTGGAAACACCATATATTTT. Translated, it gives CASSRTAISGNTIYF.

The chain has TRBV5-1 and TRBJ2-2, with a weak D call TRBD2 (5 bases). V was trimmed by 6 bases and J by 7 bases, leaving 16 bases between them. This CDR3 is 14 amino acids long. Germline V lookup: CDR1 SGHRS, CDR2 YFSETQ. The CDR3 DNA sequence: TGCGCCAGCACCGGCGAAGGGAGAGACGGGGAGCTGTTTTTT. It encodes CASTGEGRDGELFF.

The V gene is TRBV19, the J gene TRBJ2-7; D is uncertain. The ends were cut back, 5 bases at V and 6 bases at J, with 14 bases in the middle. CDR3 length: 13 amino acids. CDR1 and CDR2 (germline): LNHDA, SQIVND (reference sequence). CDR3 nucleotide sequence: TGTGCCAGTAGTGACCGTATCGGCCTCGAGCAGTACTTC. Protein: CASSDRIGLEQYF.

This clone is a singleton in its sample. This sequence joins TRBV7-2 and TRBJ2-1; 8 positions agree with TRBD1. The CDR3 has 13 residues. With V trimmed by 5 bases and J by 15 bases, 12 bases remained unmatched. Germline values: CDR1 SGHTA, CDR2 FQGNSA. CDR3 residues: CASSPNSRQGSFF. The CDR3 coding sequence is TGTGCCAGCAGCCCGAACTCCCGACAGGGGTCGTTCTTC.

J is TRBJ2-6 and V is TRBV19; TRBD2 matches at 7 bases. Germline V gene lookup returns CDR1 LNHDA and CDR2 SQIVND (reference sequence). V gave up 7 bases and J gave up 0 bases; unmatched junction bases: 0. The CDR3 totals 14 residues. CDR3 nucleotides: TGTGCCAGTACGGGGGGCTCTGGGGCCAACGTCCTGACTTTC. It yields the protein CASTGGSGANVLTF.

This clone has ten or more counts. For the CDR3, the DNA is TGTGCCAGCTTCAATACGGCTAACACTGAAGCTTTCTTT. This gives the protein CASFNTANTEAFF. This sequence joins TRBV6-5 and TRBJ1-1; no definite D call. The CDR3 loop spans 13 amino acids. Germline CDR1 reads MNHEY; CDR2 reads SVGAGI. V shed 8 bases and J shed 2 bases, with 12 bases lying between them.